A selection of T cell receptor beta chains follows, all from one sample in a study of cytomegalovirus exposure and HLA in healthy donors. TCRdb keeps only in-frame clones here, not all; method: immunoSEQ multiplex PCR. The sample has some 340,000 clones, 87% seen once. The sample taken for sequencing was PBMCs. The source of these receptors is a woman younger than 45 in good health and CMV-seropositive. Each CDR3 is given with its conserved first and last residue. A D gene is named only where the DNA matches it firmly. The size entry is marked missing in some rows and otherwise reads once, few, many or a size class.

v_gene	j_gene	abundance	d_gene	CDR3aa	CDR3nt
TRBV6-5	TRBJ1-2	.	.	CASSYDSPFIYGYTF	TGTGCCAGCAGTTACGACAGTCCCTTTATCTATGGCTACACCTTC
TRBV28	TRBJ1-4	.	.	CASSRTQGLNEKLFF	TGTGCCAGCAGTAGGACGCAGGGGCTTAATGAAAAACTGTTTTTT
TRBV30	TRBJ1-1	.	.	CAWSMGLNTEAFF	TGTGCCTGGAGTATGGGACTTAACACTGAAGCTTTCTTT
TRBV7-3	TRBJ2-2	.	TRBD2	CASSPTGLASGELFF	TGTGCCAGCAGCCCAACGGGACTAGCGTCCGGGGAGCTGTTTTTT
TRBV14	TRBJ2-3	.	.	CASSRDGRGSDTQYF	TGTGCCAGCAGCCGGGACGGAAGGGGGTCCGATACGCAGTATTTT
TRBV30	TRBJ1-6	once	TRBD1	CAWGTGVDSPLHF	TGTGCCTGGGGGACAGGGGTAGATTCACCCCTCCACTTT
TRBV2	TRBJ2-5	.	.	CASGLVKETQYF	TGTGCCAGCGGGCTAGTAAAAGAGACCCAGTACTTC
TRBV5-1	TRBJ2-2	few	.	CASSFDTGELFF	TGCGCCAGCAGCTTCGACACCGGGGAGCTGTTTTTT
TRBV6-6	TRBJ2-7	.	.	CASSSRLATTAEQYF	TGTGCCAGCAGTTCTCGTCTCGCGACTACCGCCGAGCAGTACTTC
TRBV7-3	TRBJ2-1	.	.	CASGGQTYNEQFF	TGTGCCAGCGGCGGACAGACGTACAATGAGCAGTTCTTC
TRBV28	TRBJ1-1	.	TRBD1	CASSLRGTGGFAEAFF	TGTGCCAGCAGTTTACGGGGGACAGGGGGCTTCGCTGAAGCTTTCTTT
TRBV6-5	TRBJ2-7	.	TRBD1	CASTGTVSNYEQYF	TGTGCCAGCACCGGGACAGTATCCAACTACGAGCAGTACTTC
TRBV11-3	TRBJ2-7	.	TRBD2	CASSGEGKHEQYF	TGTGCCAGCAGCGGGGAGGGTAAGCACGAGCAGTACTTC
TRBV30	TRBJ1-1	.	TRBD1	CAWSGDRAVAFF	TGTGCCTGGAGTGGGGACAGGGCCGTCGCTTTCTTT
TRBV29-1	TRBJ2-2	.	.	CSVEDLVRPGGGELFF	TGCAGCGTTGAAGATCTTGTTAGACCCGGGGGCGGGGAGCTGTTTTTT
TRBV9	TRBJ2-3	.	TRBD1	CASNRQGTSTDTQYF	TGTGCCAGCAACCGACAGGGAACTAGCACAGATACGCAGTATTTT
TRBV7-3	TRBJ1-1	.	TRBD1	CASSPQGVGTEAFF	TGTGCCAGCAGCCCACAGGGGGTAGGCACTGAAGCTTTCTTT
TRBV15	TRBJ1-2	.	.	CATSSELARGNGYTF	TGTGCCACCAGCTCAGAGTTGGCCAGGGGAAATGGCTACACCTTC
TRBV19	TRBJ1-1	.	.	CASSISGYTEAFF	TGTGCCAGTAGTATTTCGGGGTATACTGAAGCTTTCTTT